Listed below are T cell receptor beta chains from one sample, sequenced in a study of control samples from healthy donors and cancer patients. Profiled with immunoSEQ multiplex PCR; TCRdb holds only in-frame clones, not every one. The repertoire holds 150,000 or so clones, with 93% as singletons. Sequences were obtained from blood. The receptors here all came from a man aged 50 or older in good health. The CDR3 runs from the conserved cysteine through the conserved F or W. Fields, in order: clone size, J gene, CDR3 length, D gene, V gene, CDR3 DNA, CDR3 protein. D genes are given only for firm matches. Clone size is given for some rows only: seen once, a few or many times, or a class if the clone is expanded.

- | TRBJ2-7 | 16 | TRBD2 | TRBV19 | TGTGCCAGTAGTGATCCGGGACTAGCGGCGTCTTATGAGCAGTACTTC | CASSDPGLAASYEQYF
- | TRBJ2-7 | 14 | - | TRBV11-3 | TGTGCCAGCAGCTTAGAGTGGGTTGGAGGCGAGCAGTACTTC | CASSLEWVGGEQYF
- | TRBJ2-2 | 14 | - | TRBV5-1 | TGCGCCAGCAGCGTACCCTTGTTGACCGGGGAGCTGTTTTTT | CASSVPLLTGELFF
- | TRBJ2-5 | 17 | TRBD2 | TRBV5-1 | TGCGCCAGCAGCTCATCCCGGGGTGGGACTACGGCGGAGACCCAGTACTTC | CASSSSRGGTTAETQYF
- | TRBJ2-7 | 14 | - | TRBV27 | TGTGCCAGCAGTTCGCCGGATAGGGGAAGTAAGCAGTACTTC | CASSSPDRGSKQYF
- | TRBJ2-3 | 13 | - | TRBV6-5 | TGTGCCAGCAGTTGGGGGAGCACAGATACGCAGTATTTT | CASSWGSTDTQYF
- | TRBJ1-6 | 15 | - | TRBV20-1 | TGCAGTGCTAGTGTGGCGGGTCGGCGCAATTCACCCCTCCACTTT | CSASVAGRRNSPLHF
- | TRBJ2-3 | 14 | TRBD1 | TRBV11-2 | TGTGCCAGCAGCCGACAGGGTGGGACAGATACGCAGTATTTT | CASSRQGGTDTQYF
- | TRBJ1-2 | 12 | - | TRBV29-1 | TGCAGCGTCACAGGGTACAACTATGGCTACACCTTC | CSVTGYNYGYTF
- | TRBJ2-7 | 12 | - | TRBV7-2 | TGTGCCAGCAGCTTAGATCAGTACGAGCAGTACTTC | CASSLDQYEQYF
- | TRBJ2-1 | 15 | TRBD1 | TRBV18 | TGTGCCAGCTCACCACCAGGGGGCGCGCTCAATGAGCAGTTCTTC | CASSPPGGALNEQFF
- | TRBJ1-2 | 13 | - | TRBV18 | TGTGCCAGCTTCCAGGATCTTAACTATGGCTACACCTTC | CASFQDLNYGYTF
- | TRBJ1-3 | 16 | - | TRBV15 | TGTGCCACCAGCAGAGTCGGGGGGAACTCTGGAAACACCATATATTTT | CATSRVGGNSGNTIYF
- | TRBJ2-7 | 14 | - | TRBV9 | TGTGCCAGCAGCCCCCTGGGGTTTTCCTACGAGCAGTACTTC | CASSPLGFSYEQYF
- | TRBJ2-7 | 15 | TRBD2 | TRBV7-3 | TGTGCCAGCAGCCTCCTTAGCGGGAGCTCCTACGAGCAGTACTTC | CASSLLSGSSYEQYF
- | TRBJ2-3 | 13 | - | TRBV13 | TGTGCCAGCAGCTATAACAGGCCAGATACGCAGTATTTT | CASSYNRPDTQYF
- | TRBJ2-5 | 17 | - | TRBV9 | TGTGCCAGCAGCGTAGAGGGAGGAATGGGGCCGGGGGAGACCCAGTACTTC | CASSVEGGMGPGETQYF
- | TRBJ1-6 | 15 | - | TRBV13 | TGTGCCAGCAGCTTATTAGCAGGGCAGAATTCACCCCTCCACTTT | CASSLLAGQNSPLHF
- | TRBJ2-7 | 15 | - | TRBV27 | TGTGCCAGCAGTTTCTCCCGGGACCCGCGGAACGAGCAGTACTTC | CASSFSRDPRNEQYF
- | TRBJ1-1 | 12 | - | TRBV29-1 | TGCAGCGTTATGAGGGGGGAAACTGAAGCTTTCTTT | CSVMRGETEAFF
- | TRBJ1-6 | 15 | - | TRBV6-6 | TGTGCCAGCAGTTTCCGACAGTCGTATAATTCACCCCTCCACTTT | CASSFRQSYNSPLHF
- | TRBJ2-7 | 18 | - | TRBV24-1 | TGTGCCACCAGTGATTTGTGGGGGGCAACAATTCGGGCCTACGAGCAGTACTTC | CATSDLWGATIRAYEQYF
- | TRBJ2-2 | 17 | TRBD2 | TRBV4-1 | TGCGCCAGCAGCCAAGAAGGACTAGCGGAGTACACCGGGGAGCTGTTTTTT | CASSQEGLAEYTGELFF
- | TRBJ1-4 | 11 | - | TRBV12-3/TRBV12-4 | TGTGCCAGCAGCTTCGCAAGCAAACTGTTTTTT | CASSFASKLFF
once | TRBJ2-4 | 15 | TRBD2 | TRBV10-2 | TGCGCCAGCAGCCCAACCGGGACTACCAAAAACATTCAGTACTTC | CASSPTGTTKNIQYF
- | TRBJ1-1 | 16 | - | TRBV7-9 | TGTGCCAGCAGCCTTATTATGGCAGGGAGGAACACTGAAGCTTTCTTT | CASSLIMAGRNTEAFF
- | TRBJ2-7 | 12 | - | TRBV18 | TGTGCCAGCTCTGCCAGGGCGTACGAGCAGTACTTC | CASSARAYEQYF
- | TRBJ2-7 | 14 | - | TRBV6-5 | TGTGCCAGCAGATGGGACGTTAGCTCCTACGAGCAGTACTTC | CASRWDVSSYEQYF
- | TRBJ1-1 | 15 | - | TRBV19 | TGTGCCAGTAGTATAGGCTCAGGGAAATCCACTGAAGCTTTCTTT | CASSIGSGKSTEAFF
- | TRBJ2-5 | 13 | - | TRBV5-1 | TGCGCCAGCAGCTTCTTTGGCCAAGAGACCCAGTACTTC | CASSFFGQETQYF
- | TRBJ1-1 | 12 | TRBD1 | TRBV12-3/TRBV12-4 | TGTGCCAGCAGCCAGGGGGAGGGGGAAGCTTTCTTT | CASSQGEGEAFF
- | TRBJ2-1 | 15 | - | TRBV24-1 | TGTGCCACCAGTAATCCGGGGAGCTCCTACAATGAGCAGTTCTTC | CATSNPGSSYNEQFF
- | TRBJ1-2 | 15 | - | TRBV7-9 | TGTGCCAGCAGCTTATCCTCAGGGTGGAACTATGGCTACACCTTC | CASSLSSGWNYGYTF
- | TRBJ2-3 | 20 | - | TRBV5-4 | TGTGCCAGCAGCTTGGCCGGGTGGGGGGCTAGCCCAAGTAGCACAGATACGCAGTATTTT | CASSLAGWGASPSSTDTQYF
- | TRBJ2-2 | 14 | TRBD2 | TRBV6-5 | TGTGCCAGCAGTACTTCTAGCGGGAAGGGGGAGCTGTTTTTT | CASSTSSGKGELFF
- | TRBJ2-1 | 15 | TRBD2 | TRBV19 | TGTGCCAGCTCTAGCGGGAGGGCCTCCTACAATGAGCAGTTCTTC | CASSSGRASYNEQFF
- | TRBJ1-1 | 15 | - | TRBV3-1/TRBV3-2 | TGTGCCAGCAGCCATCCCTTGGGGGCGGACACTGAAGCTTTCTTT | CASSHPLGADTEAFF
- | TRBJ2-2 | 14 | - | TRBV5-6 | TGTGCCAGCAGCTTGGTTTTGGTAACCGGGGAGCTGTTTTTT | CASSLVLVTGELFF
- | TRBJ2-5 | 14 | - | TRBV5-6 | TGTGCCAGCAGCCCGGGAAGAGCCTTTACGACCCAGTACTTC | CASSPGRAFTTQYF
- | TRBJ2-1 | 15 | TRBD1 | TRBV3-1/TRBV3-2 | TGTGCCAGCAGCCTACAGGGACAGGGGCTAAATGAGCAGTTCTTC | CASSLQGQGLNEQFF
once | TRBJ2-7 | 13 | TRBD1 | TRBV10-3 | TGTGCCATCAGTGGACAGGGGGCTGGGGAGCAGTACTTC | CAISGQGAGEQYF
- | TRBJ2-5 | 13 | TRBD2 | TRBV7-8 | TGTGCCAGCAGCCGGGGGGGAGACGAGACCCAGTACTTC | CASSRGGDETQYF
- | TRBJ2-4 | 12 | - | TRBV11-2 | TGTGCCAGCAGCTCGATGGCGGACATTCAGTACTTC | CASSSMADIQYF
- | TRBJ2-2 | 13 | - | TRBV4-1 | TGCGCCAGCAGCCAAGGGGAAACCGGGGAGCTGTTTTTT | CASSQGETGELFF
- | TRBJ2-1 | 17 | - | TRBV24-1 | TGTGCCACCAGTGATCAGGCCGGGACAGCGGGCTACAATGAGCAGTTCTTC | CATSDQAGTAGYNEQFF
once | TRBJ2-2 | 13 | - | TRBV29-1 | TGCAGCGTACTAGTTATGGTTGCCGGGGAGCTGTTTTTT | CSVLVMVAGELFF
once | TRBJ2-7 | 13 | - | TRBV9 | TGTGCCAGCAGCGTCAACTCCCAGGGCGAGCAGTACTTC | CASSVNSQGEQYF
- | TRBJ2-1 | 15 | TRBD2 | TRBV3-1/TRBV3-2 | TGTGCCAGCAGCCAAGATCGAACTAGCGGGAGAGAGCAGTTCTTC | CASSQDRTSGREQFF
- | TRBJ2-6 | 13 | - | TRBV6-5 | TGTGCCAGCAGAGTTTCTGGGGCCAACGTCCTGACTTTC | CASRVSGANVLTF
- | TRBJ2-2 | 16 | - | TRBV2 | TGTGCCAGCAGTGAGGGGCGGCTTGCGAACACCGGGGAGCTGTTTTTT | CASSEGRLANTGELFF